This T cell receptor beta chain was recovered during a study of T-cell memory formation after mild COVID-19. The study's findings and limits: Some clones that responded turned up in pre-infection memory, which suggests that cross-reactive memory joined in. Day 15 to 85 contracting clones showed balanced CD4/CD8; day 15 to 37 expanders favored CD4+.

Constant-segment-primed 5'RACE gave TCR alpha and TCR beta cDNA libraries with sample barcodes and UMIs. Via MiXCR, TCRdb re-called the 5' RACE reads, giving one row per CDR3 protein. The sample has roughly 580,000 distinct CDR3 sequences, about a sixth seen once. This clonotype was seen a few times. No antigen is known for it. The TCR was taken from an adult woman who had mild COVID-19 (a few samples of this study predate the infection). Cell type and time point are not known. The sample comprised PBMCs or a T cell subset sorted from them (not recorded which).

The CDR3: CASSQGREKGKYEQYF. CDR3 nucleotides: TGCGCCAGCAGCCAAGGGAGGGAGAAGGGGAAATACGAGCAGTACTTC. The chain employs TRBV4-3 and TRBJ2-7, with D possibly TRBD2 on 6 matching bases. Germline CDR1 is LGHNA and CDR2 is YSLEER. This CDR3 has 16 amino acids. V lost 1 base and J lost 4, with 17 bases in between.